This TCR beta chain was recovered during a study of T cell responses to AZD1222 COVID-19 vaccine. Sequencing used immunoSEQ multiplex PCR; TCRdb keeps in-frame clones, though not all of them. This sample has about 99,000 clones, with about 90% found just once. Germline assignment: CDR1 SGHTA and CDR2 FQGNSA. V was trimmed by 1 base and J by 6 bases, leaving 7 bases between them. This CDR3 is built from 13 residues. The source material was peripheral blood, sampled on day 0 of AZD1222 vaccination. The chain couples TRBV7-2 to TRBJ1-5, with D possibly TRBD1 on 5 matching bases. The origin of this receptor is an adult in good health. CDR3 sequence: CASSLVQGQPQHF. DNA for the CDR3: TGTGCCAGCAGCTTAGTTCAGGGTCAGCCCCAGCATTTT.